The 12 T cell receptor beta chains in this list originate from one sample, sequenced in a study of a mutant IDH1 vaccine in newly diagnosed glioma. Time point defined: baseline, week 1 (first vaccination visit). The treatment denotes: pre-vaccination baseline after standard-of-care therapy. Sequencing was performed with immunoSEQ multiplex PCR; in TCRdb, only in-frame clones are kept and a portion is missing. The top ten hold roughly 1.9% of the sample, which has about 51,000 clones, approximately 80% seen once. Sequencing used PBMCs, obtained from a glioma patient treated with radiotherapy, temozolomide or both. All receptors come from a woman between 35 and 50 years old with glioma.

In this sample, this clone turned up a few times. The chain has TRBV30 and TRBJ2-6; 10 bases fit TRBD1. The germline V gene has CDR1 GTSNPN and CDR2 SVGIG (reference sequence). The CDR3 runs 17 residues. The junction had 10 bases not matched to a gene; V was cut back by 7 bases and J by 1 base. The CDR3, as DNA: TGTGCCTTGTCCCGGGACAGGGGCCGTTCTGGGGCCAACGTCCTGACTTTC. Residues: CALSRDRGRSGANVLTF.

This chain uses TRBV4-3 with TRBJ2-5; 8 nucleotides align to TRBD1. This CDR3 is built from 15 residues. With 4 bases clipped from V and 4 bases from J, the junction kept 8 bases outside the gene matches. Germline assignment: CDR1 LGHNA and CDR2 YSLEER. The CDR3 loop is CASSPSLDRVETQYF. DNA of the CDR3: TGCGCCAGCAGCCCGTCGCTGGACAGGGTAGAGACCCAGTACTTC.

This rearrangement joins TRBV11-2 to TRBJ2-1; D unresolved. Trimming pared 3 bases from V and 5 bases from J, leaving 8 bases between. This CDR3 spans 13 amino acids. Germline V gene sequence: CDR1 SGHAT, CDR2 FQNNGV. The CDR3 DNA sequence: TGTGCCAGCAGCTTCAGCAAGAACAATGAGCAGTTCTTC. This translates into CASSFSKNNEQFF.

The rearrangement links TRBV30 to TRBJ2-7; possible D gene TRBD1, 7 bases. This CDR3 region has 14 residues. Looked up from germline, CDR1 is GTSNPN and CDR2 is SVGIG (reference sequence). Trimming took off 3 bases at V and 5 bases at J, with 17 bases between the two ends. The chain's CDR3 is CAWSSSSRGDEQYF. The CDR3 DNA reads TGTGCCTGGAGCTCCTCCTCCAGGGGGGACGAGCAGTACTTC.

DNA for the CDR3: TGTGCCAGCACCTTTAGAGCGGCAGGGGGAGGCAATTCACCCCTCCACTTT. It translates to CASTFRAAGGGNSPLHF. The rearrangement joins TRBV7-8 to TRBJ1-6; 7 bases are a match to TRBD1. CDR1 and CDR2 (germline): SGHVS, FQNEAQ. V was pared by 7 bases and J by 7 bases, with 16 bases of the junction left unmatched. The CDR3 covers 17 residues.

V and J are TRBV6-1 and TRBJ1-1, with a weak D call TRBD1 (5 bases). CDR3 size: 13 residues. Germline V gene lookup returns CDR1 MNHNS and CDR2 SASEGT. The V gene lost 2 bases and the J gene lost 3 bases, with 7 bases spanning the gap. The CDR3 here is CASSEFRDTEAFF. The CDR3 bases are TGTGCCAGCAGTGAATTCAGGGACACTGAAGCTTTCTTT.

CDR3 in amino acids: CASSQMGQGRWGEQFF. The DNA of the CDR3 is TGCGCCAGCAGTCAAATGGGACAGGGGAGATGGGGTGAGCAGTTCTTC. V gene TRBV4-1 combines with J gene TRBJ2-1, with 10 bases that match TRBD1. V trimming: 6 bases; J trimming: 9 bases; junction bases outside the gene matches: 14. CDR1 is MGHRA and CDR2 is YSYEKL in the germline V gene. The CDR3 contains 16 residues.

The V gene is TRBV13, the J gene TRBJ1-3; 10 nucleotides agree with TRBD1. The germline gives CDR1 PRHDT, CDR2 FYEKMQ (reference sequence). This CDR3 has 15 amino acids. The V and J ends lost 5 bases and 6 bases, in that order; junction bases with no gene match: 7. CDR3 loop: CASSKGQGTINTIYF. The CDR3 bases are TGTGCCAGCAGCAAGGGACAGGGGACTATAAACACCATATATTTT.

The chain employs TRBV19 and TRBJ2-3; D may be TRBD2 (5 bases). V was cut by 4 bases and J by 0 bases, with 5 bases left in between. This CDR3 is built from 13 residues. Germline V CDR1 and CDR2: LNHDA, SQIVND (reference sequence). As DNA, the CDR3 is TGTGCCAGTAGTAGCGGGAGCACAGATACGCAGTATTTT. Its translation: CASSSGSTDTQYF.

Only a few counts were recorded for this clone. This chain links TRBV9 with TRBJ1-1; possibly TRBD1 for D (5 bases). V shed 4 bases and J shed 5 bases, with 15 bases lying between them. Germline CDR1 SGDLS, CDR2 YYNGEE. This CDR3 has 14 residues. DNA of the CDR3: TGTGCCAGCAGCCCCCAAGGGGATTGGACTGAAGCTTTCTTT. Amino acid sequence: CASSPQGDWTEAFF.

The CDR3 DNA follows: TGTGCCAGCCGTACAGATCCGAACACTGAAGCTTTCTTT. Translated: CASRTDPNTEAFF. The chain carries TRBV6-4 and TRBJ1-1, with unresolved D. V dropped 8 bases and J dropped 1 base, with 11 bases sitting between them. The V gene's germline CDR1 is MRHNA and CDR2 SNTAGT. CDR3 size: 13 residues.

V usage is TRBV19 and J usage is TRBJ1-2; a weak D match, TRBD1 (5 bases). Germline assignment: CDR1 LNHDA and CDR2 SQIVND (reference sequence). The V gene lost 3 bases and the J gene lost 4 bases, with 12 bases spanning the gap. CDR3 length equals 14 residues. In nucleotides, the CDR3 is TGTGCCAGTAGTATCTCGGCCAGGGTCTATGGCTACACCTTC. Its protein product is CASSISARVYGYTF.